This T cell receptor beta chain was profiled in a study of a mutant IDH1 vaccine in newly diagnosed glioma. Clones were read by immunoSEQ multiplex PCR, and TCRdb kept only the in-frame ones, dropping some. The sample includes roughly 51,000 clones, approximately 90% seen only once; the top ten take less than 3%. The V gene lost 4 bases and the J gene lost 2 bases, with 13 bases spanning the gap. The germline V gene has CDR1 SGHRS and CDR2 YFSETQ. CDR3 size: 16 residues. Indicated time point: baseline, week 1 (first vaccination visit). Treatment described: pre-vaccination baseline after standard-of-care therapy.

The input for sequencing was PBMCs, taken from a glioma patient treated with radiotherapy, temozolomide or both. V usage is TRBV5-1 and J usage is TRBJ2-6, with D possibly matching TRBD1 (5 bases). The receptor comes from a man aged 40-49 years with glioma. The CDR3 protein is CASSIRSGTGANVLTF. The CDR3 coding sequence is TGCGCCAGCAGCATACGCTCAGGGACTGGGGCCAACGTCCTGACTTTC. The entire variable domain, with the rest obtained from reference TRBV5-1 and TRBJ2-6, is as follows: KAGVTQTPRYLIKTRGQQVTLSCSPISGHRSVSWYQQTPGQGLQFLFEYFSETQRNKGNFPGRFSGRQFSNSRSEMNVSTLELGDSALYLCASSIRSGTGANVLTFGAGSRLTVL.